This T cell receptor beta chain emerged from a study of regulatory T cells in long-lasting Graves disease. The time point denotes: newly diagnosed GD, antithyroid drugs for less than 3 months. RNA isolated from PBMCs was used to make the TCR library. An endocrinology department in Xi'an, China, recruited the patients. The TCR beta library used iRepertoire HTBI primers with Arm-PCR amplification of CDR3. TCRdb passed the multiplex PCR reads through MiXCR, listing each CDR3 protein once. The sample has 520,000 or so distinct CDR3 sequences; around 13% are singletons. Details on this clonotype: Its antigen is unidentified. Mismatch with germline at one junction end may stem from a read error.

This CDR3 spans 15 amino acids. From germline, CDR1 is DFQATT and CDR2 SNEGSKA (reference sequence). Findings of the study overall: Favoring TRBV28, TRBJ1-2 and TRBJ2-5 was a feature seen in persistent disease.

This sample also appeared in a second study, on T cells in Graves' hyperthyroidism and ophthalmopathy. That paper adds: Newly diagnosed hyperthyroidism, duration under 2 months, in patients aged 18 to 65.

This TCR came from a woman younger than 45 with Graves disease. Sequenced material: peripheral blood mononuclear cells (PBMCs), taken at new diagnosis, from a patient treated with antithyroid drugs. The chain carries TRBV20-1 and TRBJ2-1; TRBD2 matches at 10 bases. CDR3 protein: CSINPAGGPYYEQFF. CDR3 bases: TGCAGCATAAATCCAGCGGGAGGGCCCTACTATGAGCAGTTCTTC.